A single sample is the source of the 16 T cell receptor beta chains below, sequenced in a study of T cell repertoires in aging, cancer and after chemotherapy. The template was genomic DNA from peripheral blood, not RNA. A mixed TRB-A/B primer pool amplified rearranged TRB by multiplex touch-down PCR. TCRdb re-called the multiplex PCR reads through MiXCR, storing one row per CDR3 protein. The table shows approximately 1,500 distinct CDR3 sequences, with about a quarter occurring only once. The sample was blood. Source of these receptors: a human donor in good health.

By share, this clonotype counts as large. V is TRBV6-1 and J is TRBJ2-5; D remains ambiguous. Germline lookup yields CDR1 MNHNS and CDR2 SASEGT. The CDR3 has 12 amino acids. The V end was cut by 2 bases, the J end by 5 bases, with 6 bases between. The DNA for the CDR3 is TGTGCCAGCAGTGAAAGTCGGGAGACCCAGTACTTC. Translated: CASSESRETQYF.

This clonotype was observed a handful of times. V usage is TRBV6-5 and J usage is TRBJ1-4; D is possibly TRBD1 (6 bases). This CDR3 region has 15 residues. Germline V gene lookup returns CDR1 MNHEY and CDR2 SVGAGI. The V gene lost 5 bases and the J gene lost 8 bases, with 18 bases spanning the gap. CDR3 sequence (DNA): TGTGCCAGCAGTGAAATGGCGAGGGGGGCGGAAAAACTGTTTTTT. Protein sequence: CASSEMARGAEKLFF.

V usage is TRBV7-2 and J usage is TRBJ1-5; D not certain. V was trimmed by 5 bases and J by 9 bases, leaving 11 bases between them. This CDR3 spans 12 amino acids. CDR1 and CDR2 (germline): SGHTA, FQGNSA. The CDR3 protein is CASSHIGGPQHF. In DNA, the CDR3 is TGTGCCAGCAGCCACATTGGAGGGCCCCAGCATTTT.

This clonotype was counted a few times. CDR3 amino acids: CASRGAGAGTQYF. As DNA, the CDR3 is TGTGCCAGCAGAGGAGCGGGTGCGGGCACGCAGTATTTT. The chain has TRBV7-2 and TRBJ2-3; weak D call: TRBD2 (6 bases). CDR1 SGHTA and CDR2 FQGNSA come from the germline V gene. The CDR3 loop spans 13 amino acids. V lost 6 bases and J 9 bases, leaving 16 bases between the germline ends.

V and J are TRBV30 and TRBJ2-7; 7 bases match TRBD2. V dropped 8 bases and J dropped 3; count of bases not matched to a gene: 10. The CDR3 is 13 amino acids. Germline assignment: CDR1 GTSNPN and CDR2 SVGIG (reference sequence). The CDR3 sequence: CASQVGEGYEQYF. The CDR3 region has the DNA TGTGCCAGCCAAGTTGGGGAGGGCTACGAGCAGTACTTC.

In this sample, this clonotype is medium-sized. The chain's CDR3 is CAISGSGAHEQYV. CDR3 DNA sequence: TGTGCCATCAGCGGGTCGGGGGCCCACGAGCAGTACGTC. The chain has TRBV10-3 and TRBJ2-7; tentatively, D is TRBD1 or TRBD2 (6 bases each). The CDR3 sequence is 13 residues long. V was cut by 6 bases and J by 5 bases, with 14 bases left in between. Germline V lookup: CDR1 ENHRY, CDR2 SYGVKD.

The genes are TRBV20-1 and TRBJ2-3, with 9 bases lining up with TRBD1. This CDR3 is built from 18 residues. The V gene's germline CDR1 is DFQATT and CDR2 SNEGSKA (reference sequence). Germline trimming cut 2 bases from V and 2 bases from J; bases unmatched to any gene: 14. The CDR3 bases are TGCAGTGCTAGACGAGGGACAGGGTCGCTCCCCACCACAGATACGCAGTATTTT. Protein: CSARRGTGSLPTTDTQYF.

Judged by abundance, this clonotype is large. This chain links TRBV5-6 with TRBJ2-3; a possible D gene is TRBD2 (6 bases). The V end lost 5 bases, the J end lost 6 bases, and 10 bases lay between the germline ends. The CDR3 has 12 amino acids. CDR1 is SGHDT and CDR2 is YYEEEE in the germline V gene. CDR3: CASSISGDTQYF. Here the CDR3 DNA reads TGTGCCAGCAGTATTAGCGGTGATACGCAGTATTTT.

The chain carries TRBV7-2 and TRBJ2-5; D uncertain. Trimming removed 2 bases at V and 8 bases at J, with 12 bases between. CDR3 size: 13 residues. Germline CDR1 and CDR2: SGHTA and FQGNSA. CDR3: CASSLFQRGTQYF. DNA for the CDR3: TGTGCCAGCAGCTTATTTCAGCGTGGTACCCAGTACTTC.

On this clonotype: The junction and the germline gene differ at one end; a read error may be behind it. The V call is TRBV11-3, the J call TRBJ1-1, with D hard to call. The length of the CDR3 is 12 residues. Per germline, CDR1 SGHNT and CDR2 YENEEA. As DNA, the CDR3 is TGTGCCAGCAGCCTCCGAGCCACTGGAGCTTTCTTT. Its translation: CASSLRATGAFF.

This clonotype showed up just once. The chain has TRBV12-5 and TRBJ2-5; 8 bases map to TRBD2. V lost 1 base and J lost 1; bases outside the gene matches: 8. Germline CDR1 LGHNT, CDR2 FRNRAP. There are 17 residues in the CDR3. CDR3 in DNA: TGTGCTAGTGGTTTGGGAGGAACTAGCGGCTTCCAAGAGACCCAGTACTTC. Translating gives CASGLGGTSGFQETQYF.

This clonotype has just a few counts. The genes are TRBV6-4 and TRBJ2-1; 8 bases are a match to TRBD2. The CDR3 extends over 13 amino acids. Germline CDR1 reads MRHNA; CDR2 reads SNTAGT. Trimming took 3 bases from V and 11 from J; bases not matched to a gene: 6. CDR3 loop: CASSEVSGTKQFF. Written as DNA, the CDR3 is TGTGCCAGCAGTGAGGTTAGCGGGACCAAGCAGTTCTTC.

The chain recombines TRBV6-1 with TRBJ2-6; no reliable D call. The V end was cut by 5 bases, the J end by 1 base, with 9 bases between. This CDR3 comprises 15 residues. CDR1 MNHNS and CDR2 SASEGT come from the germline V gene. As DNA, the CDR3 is TGTGCCAGCAGTAGGCAGCCATCTGGGGCCAACGTCCTGACTTTC. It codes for CASSRQPSGANVLTF.

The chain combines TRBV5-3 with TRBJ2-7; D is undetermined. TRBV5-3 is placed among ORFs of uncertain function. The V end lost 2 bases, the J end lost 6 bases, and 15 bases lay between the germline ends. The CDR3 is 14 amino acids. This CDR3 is CARSFGLPDGEQYF. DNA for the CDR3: TGTGCCAGAAGCTTTGGTCTCCCGGACGGCGAGCAGTACTTC.

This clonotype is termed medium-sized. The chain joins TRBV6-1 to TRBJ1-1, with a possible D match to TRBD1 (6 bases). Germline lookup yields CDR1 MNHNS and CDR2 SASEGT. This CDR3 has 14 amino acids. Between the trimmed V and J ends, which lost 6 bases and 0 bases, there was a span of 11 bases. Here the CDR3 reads CASSKGTLNTEAFF. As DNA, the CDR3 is TGTGCCAGCAGCAAGGGGACATTGAACACTGAAGCTTTCTTT.

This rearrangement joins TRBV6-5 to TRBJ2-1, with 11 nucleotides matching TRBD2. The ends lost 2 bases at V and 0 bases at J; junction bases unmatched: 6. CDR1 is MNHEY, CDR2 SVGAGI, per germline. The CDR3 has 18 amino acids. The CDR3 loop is CASSYVRTSGPSYNEQFF. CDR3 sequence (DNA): TGTGCCAGCAGTTACGTTAGGACTAGCGGGCCCTCCTACAATGAGCAGTTCTTC.